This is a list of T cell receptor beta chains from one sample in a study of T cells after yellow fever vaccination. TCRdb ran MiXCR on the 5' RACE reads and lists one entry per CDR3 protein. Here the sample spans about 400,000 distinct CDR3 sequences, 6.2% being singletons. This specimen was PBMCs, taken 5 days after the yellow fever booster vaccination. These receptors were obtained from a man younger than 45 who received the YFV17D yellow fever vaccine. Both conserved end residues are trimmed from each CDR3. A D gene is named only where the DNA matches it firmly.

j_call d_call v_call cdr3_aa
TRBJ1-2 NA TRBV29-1 SVEPPGAYGYT
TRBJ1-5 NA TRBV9 ASSAGVSNQPQH
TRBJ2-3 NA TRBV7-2 ASSLGGGYTDTQY
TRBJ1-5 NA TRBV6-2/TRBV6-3 ASSYLDGQPQH
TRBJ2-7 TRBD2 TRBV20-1 SAVWLAGEHEQY
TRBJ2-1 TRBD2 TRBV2 ASSEVAGGVNEQF
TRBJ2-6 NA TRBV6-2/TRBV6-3 ASSKDSGANVLT
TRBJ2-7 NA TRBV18 ASSPGDTHSYEQY
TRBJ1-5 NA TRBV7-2 ATGFSNQPQH
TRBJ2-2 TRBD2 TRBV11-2 ASSPLTPGLAGGYGTGELF
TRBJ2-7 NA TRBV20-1 SAETAGYGKQY
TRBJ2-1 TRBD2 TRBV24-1 ATSDSIAGNLANEQF
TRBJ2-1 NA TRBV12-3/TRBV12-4 ASSSPRDGMVNEQF
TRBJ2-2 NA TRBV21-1 ASSKRELGMGSNTGELF
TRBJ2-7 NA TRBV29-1 SVRGYSLDEQY
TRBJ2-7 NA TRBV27 ASSLVGLSSYEQY
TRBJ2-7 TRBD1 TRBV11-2 ASSLYRGTYEQY
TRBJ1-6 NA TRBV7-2 ASSLAQENSPLH
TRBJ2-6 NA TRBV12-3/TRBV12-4 ASSLTFSGANVLT
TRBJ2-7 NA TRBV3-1 ASSPNRYEQY
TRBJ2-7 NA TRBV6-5 ASSLLRGPYEQY
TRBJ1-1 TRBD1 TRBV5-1 ASSREETGGTEAF